The sequence of this T cell receptor (beta chain) was determined in a study of Ad26.COV2.S vaccination and SARS-CoV-2 variants. This CDR3 spans 13 amino acids. Trimming cost V 2 bases and J 8 bases, with 9 bases left between them. Per germline, CDR1 SGHVS and CDR2 FQNEAQ. Assay: immunoSEQ multiplex PCR; the TCRdb copy retains only in-frame clones and omits some. In the table there are roughly 390,000 clones, roughly nine tenths of which are singletons. Described treatment: over 15 received Ad26.COV2.S at low or high dose, single or two shots; a few received placebo; per-sample allocation not given. Vaccine and placebo recipients were sampled on day 63 after the first injection.

The receptor was isolated from a person between 18 and 65 years old who received the Ad26.COV2.S COVID-19 vaccine or a placebo. The material sequenced was peripheral blood, taken in a trial of Ad26.COV2.S vaccine versus placebo. The rearrangement uses TRBV7-8 and TRBJ1-4; D gene ambiguous. CDR3 bases: TGTGCCAGCAGCTTAACGATTGGGGAAAAACTGTTTTTT. Protein: CASSLTIGEKLFF.